The present TCR beta chain was sequenced within a study of T cell repertoires in cytomegalovirus infection. The overall study: The study used recently identified HLA-C-restricted and well-studied HLA-B-restricted CMV epitopes. Public TCR beta signatures were indicative of both CMV infection and a matching HLA type.

TCRdb redid the calling of the reads with MiXCR, one entry per CDR3 protein. The sample carries 900,000 to 950,000 distinct CDR3 sequences, roughly 31% recorded once. The CDR3 is 14 amino acids. Deletions cut 6 bases from V and 4 bases from J, with 15 bases between. Findings and caveats of the study: Based on cumulative public TCR beta family frequency, carriers of CMV plus the relevant HLA were identified.

This clonotype has only a few counts. Its antigen is unknown. The sequences come from cultured CD8+ T cells from PBMCs, collected from culture after CMV antigen stimulation. The chain carries TRBV12-3 or TRBV12-4 and TRBJ1-2; a possible D gene is TRBD1 (6 bases). This TCR was sampled from a human donor in good health (CMV status not recorded). Some clones in this sample may be carry-over from other donors' samples. The CDR3 loop is CASRPGGLGYGYTF. For the CDR3, the DNA is TGTGCCAGCAGACCGGGGGGGCTCGGCTATGGCTACACCTTC.